This TCR beta chain was found in a study of T cells after yellow fever vaccination. Overall study context: The fractions with low cell numbers were processed using SMART-Seq v4 Ultra Low Input.

Template switching with 5'RACE generated the TCR cDNA and added a universal primer site and UMIs. TCRdb called the 5' RACE reads again in MiXCR, with one record for every CDR3 protein. The sample lists 300,000 to 400,000 distinct CDR3 sequences; 8.7% were seen once. Germline V gene data show CDR1 as SGHVS and CDR2 as FQNEAQ. The CDR3 has 16 residues. With 8 bases clipped from V and 4 bases from J, the junction kept 13 bases outside the gene matches. The chain couples TRBV7-8 to TRBJ2-3, with 9 bases aligning to TRBD2. This TCR came from a young man who received the YFV17D yellow fever vaccine. Sequencing was performed on PBMCs, taken on the day of the first yellow fever vaccination. In DNA, the CDR3 is TGTGCCAGCCGACCCTCGCGGGGGGGATTGTCAGATACGCAGTATTTT. It encodes CASRPSRGGLSDTQYF. Supplemented by reference TRBV7-8 and TRBJ2-3, the full variable domain reads GAGVSQSPRYKVAKRGQDVALRCDPISGHVSLFWYQQALGQGPEFLTYFQNEAQLDKSGLPSDRFFAERPEGSVSTLKIQRTQQEDSAVYLCASRPSRGGLSDTQYFGPGTRLTVL.